The next 29 T cell receptor beta chains were all read from a single sample in a study of T cells in Graves' hyperthyroidism and ophthalmopathy. Template material for amplifying TCR beta CDR3 regions consisted of RNA transcripts. TCR CDR3 underwent first-round RT-PCR with the HTBI primer set. TCRdb reanalysed the multiplex PCR reads using MiXCR and keeps one entry per CDR3 protein. Seen here are a few hundred thousand distinct CDR3 sequences, around a fifth observed once, and the top ten hold 49%. Sequencing used blood. The source of these receptors is a woman aged 70-85 years with Graves' ophthalmopathy.

V is TRBV12-5 and J is TRBJ2-1; D uncertain. CDR1 is LGHNT, CDR2 FRNRAP, per germline. There are 13 residues in the CDR3. V was clipped by 4 bases and J by 4 bases, with 8 bases between them. This chain's CDR3 is CASGSSIYNEQFF. Here the CDR3 DNA reads TGTGCTAGTGGTTCGTCCATTTACAATGAGCAGTTCTTC.

The V gene is TRBV19, the J gene TRBJ2-3, with 7 positions matching TRBD1. With 5 bases clipped from V and 10 bases from J, the junction kept 9 bases outside the gene matches. The germline V gene has CDR1 LNHDA and CDR2 SQIVND (reference sequence). The CDR3 totals 13 residues. The CDR3 bases are TGTGCCAGTAGTCGCGACAGGGCCTTGGCGCAGTATTTT. It translates to CASSRDRALAQYF.

The chain joins TRBV20-1 to TRBJ2-1; 9 nucleotides agree with TRBD2. The CDR3 runs to 16 residues. Trimming removed 4 bases from V and 0 bases from J; junction bases left unmatched: 7. Germline CDR1 and CDR2: DFQATT and SNEGSKA (reference sequence). The DNA of the CDR3 is TGCAGTGCTACTCTTCTAGCGGGGAGCTCCTACAATGAGCAGTTCTTC. Its protein product is CSATLLAGSSYNEQFF.

This chain joins TRBV27 and TRBJ2-3; 11 bases map to TRBD2. Trimming removed 4 bases from V and 11 bases from J; junction bases left unmatched: 8. CDR1 is MNHEY, CDR2 SMNVEV, per germline (reference sequence). The CDR3 consists of 14 residues. The CDR3 region has the DNA TGTGCCAGCAGTTCCTGGACTAGCGGGCAGGAGCAGTATTTT. Translated: CASSSWTSGQEQYF.

This clonotype came up many times. V gene TRBV7-8 combines with J gene TRBJ2-1; no clear D gene. The germline V gene has CDR1 SGHVS and CDR2 FQNEAQ. The CDR3 spans 12 residues. Trimming took off 5 bases at V and 8 bases at J, with 10 bases between the two ends. The CDR3 loop is CASSPLSDEQFF. The CDR3 coding sequence is TGTGCCAGCAGCCCCCTTTCTGATGAGCAGTTCTTC. Full variable domain (missing parts from reference TRBV7-8 and TRBJ2-1): GAGVSQSPRYKVAKRGQDVALRCDPISGHVSLFWYQQALGQGPEFLTYFQNEAQLDKSGLPSDRFFAERPEGSVSTLKIQRTQQEDSAVYLCASSPLSDEQFFGPGTRLTVL.

The chain recombines TRBV19 with TRBJ2-3; tentative D call: TRBD2 (6 bases). V gave up 7 bases and J gave up 0 bases, with 14 bases separating them. The CDR3 loop spans 15 amino acids. Germline CDR1 LNHDA, CDR2 SQIVND (reference sequence). This chain's CDR3 is CASTFGTPSTDTQYF. The CDR3 bases are TGTGCCAGTACCTTCGGGACTCCAAGCACAGATACGCAGTATTTT.

This clonotype was counted ten times or more. The chain joins TRBV28 to TRBJ1-6, with TRBD1 matching over 7 bases. J gave up 10 bases and V 5 bases, and 11 bases lay outside the gene matches. CDR1 and CDR2 (germline): MDHEN, SYDVKM. This CDR3 comprises 15 residues. CDR3 protein: CASSPFGGGASPLHF. The CDR3 DNA reads TGTGCCAGCAGTCCCTTTGGAGGGGGCGCCTCACCCCTCCACTTT.

This clonotype was recorded many times. The chain employs TRBV16 and TRBJ2-7; D is uncertain. In germline, CDR1 is KGHSY, CDR2 FQNENV. Deletions cut 3 bases from V and 3 bases from J, with 6 bases between. The length of the CDR3 is 12 residues. In nucleotides, the CDR3 is TGTGCCAGCAGCCACTCGAACTACGAGCAGTACTTC. Translation gives CASSHSNYEQYF.

J is TRBJ2-2 and V is TRBV6-1; 9 nucleotides line up with TRBD2. After removal of 5 bases from V and 4 bases from J, the junction contained 8 bases not matched to a gene. This CDR3 comprises 16 residues. Germline lookup yields CDR1 MNHNS and CDR2 SASEGT. The CDR3 is CASSLIAGVGTGELFF. DNA for the CDR3: TGTGCCAGCAGTCTCATAGCGGGAGTTGGCACCGGGGAGCTGTTTTTT.

This clonotype was counted between two and nine times. This sequence joins TRBV5-5 and TRBJ2-1, with unresolved D. This CDR3 contains 11 residues. Deletions cut 4 bases from V and 9 bases from J, with 8 bases between. Germline V gene sequence: CDR1 SGHKS, CDR2 YYEKEE (reference sequence). The DNA for the CDR3 is TGTGCCAGCAGCCTACCCTCTGAGCAGTTCTTC. It is translated as CASSLPSEQFF. The full variable domain, rest sourced from reference TRBV5-5 and TRBJ2-1, is DAGVTQSPTHLIKTRGQQVTLRCSPISGHKSVSWYQQVLGQGPQFIFQYYEKEERGRGNFPDRFSARQFPNYSSELNVNALLLGDSALYLCASSLPSEQFFGPGTRLTVL.

This clonotype has more than one count but fewer than ten. The V gene is TRBV20-1, the J gene TRBJ1-2; possibly TRBD1 for D (5 bases). The V and J ends lost 5 bases and 8 bases respectively, with 15 bases between them. The CDR3 spans 12 residues. CDR1 and CDR2 from the germline V gene are DFQATT and SNEGSKA (reference sequence). The CDR3 region is CSAYGTAEGYTF. The CDR3 DNA sequence: TGCAGTGCTTACGGGACCGCGGAAGGCTACACCTTC.

This clonotype was counted many times. The chain carries TRBV28 and TRBJ2-3; 11 bases map to TRBD2. After removal of 2 bases from V and 6 bases from J, the junction contained 7 bases not matched to a gene. The germline V gene has CDR1 MDHEN and CDR2 SYDVKM. This CDR3 contains 16 residues. CDR3 residues: CASSLISGRATDTQYF. Here the CDR3 DNA reads TGTGCCAGCAGTTTAATTAGCGGGAGGGCAACCGATACGCAGTATTTT.

The chain is built from TRBV18 and TRBJ2-1, with TRBD2 matching over 8 bases. CDR3 length: 14 amino acids. V trimming: 8 bases; J trimming: 8 bases; junction bases outside the gene matches: 11. Germline-derived CDR1 and CDR2 are KGHSH and LQKENI. CDR3 sequence: CASATVAGNHEQFF. In DNA, the CDR3 is TGTGCCAGCGCCACAGTAGCGGGAAATCATGAGCAGTTCTTC.

The V call is TRBV5-4, the J call TRBJ2-3; possibly TRBD2 for D (5 bases). The CDR3 contains 17 residues. The V gene lost 1 base and the J gene lost 5 bases, with 20 bases spanning the gap. Germline lookup yields CDR1 SGHNT and CDR2 YYREEE (reference sequence). The CDR3 spells CASSLSGSNRAGDTQYF. The CDR3 DNA reads as TGTGCCAGCAGCTTGTCGGGAAGTAATCGTGCCGGAGATACGCAGTATTTT.

This clonotype was found many times. This chain links TRBV28 with TRBJ1-5, with D uncertain. This CDR3 has 12 residues. Germline V CDR1 and CDR2: MDHEN, SYDVKM. V was pared by 4 bases and J by 9 bases, with 10 bases between. In nucleotides, the CDR3 is TGTGCCAGCAGTTCTACAAAGAGGCCCCAGCATTTT. Translation gives CASSSTKRPQHF.

This clonotype was detected ten times or more. The chain recombines TRBV18 with TRBJ1-1; tentative D call: TRBD1 (6 bases). CDR1 is KGHSH, CDR2 LQKENI, per germline. The CDR3 totals 14 residues. Trimming shortened V by 0 bases and J by 5 bases, and 10 bases separated the two germline ends. CDR3 in DNA: TGTGCCAGCTCACCACCGGGGGGCGGGACTGAAGCTTTCTTT. Protein: CASSPPGGGTEAFF. The full variable domain, completed using reference TRBV18 and TRBJ1-1, is NAGVMQNPRHLVRRRGQEARLRCSPMKGHSHVYWYRQLPEEGLKFMVYLQKENIIDESGMPKERFSAEFPKEGPSILRIQQVVRGDSAAYFCASSPPGGGTEAFFGQGTRLTVV.

This clonotype occurred a few times. The CDR3 DNA sequence: TGCAGTGCGAGCCAAGGACTTACCACCCCCGGGGAGCTGTTTTTT. Translation gives CSASQGLTTPGELFF. The chain links TRBV20-1 to TRBJ2-2, with a weak D call TRBD2 (5 bases). The CDR3 extends over 15 amino acids. Germline V lookup: CDR1 DFQATT, CDR2 SNEGSKA (reference sequence). Trimming removed 6 bases at V and 6 bases at J, with 20 bases between.

The chain joins TRBV2 to TRBJ2-7; the match to TRBD1 covers 9 bases. Germline values: CDR1 SNHLY, CDR2 FYNNEI. J lost 1 base, V lost 5 bases, and 6 bases had no gene match. The CDR3 covers 15 residues. CDR3 protein: CASSLNRGPSYEQYF. Written as DNA, the CDR3 is TGTGCCAGCAGTCTTAACAGGGGGCCATCCTACGAGCAGTACTTC.

The chain couples TRBV27 to TRBJ1-2; perhaps TRBD1 as D (6 bases). This CDR3 contains 14 residues. Germline V gene sequence: CDR1 MNHEY, CDR2 SMNVEV (reference sequence). Trimming took 5 bases from V and 4 from J, leaving 14 bases between them. DNA of the CDR3: TGTGCCAGCAGTGGCCCCAACAGGGCCTATGGCTACACCTTC. Its translation: CASSGPNRAYGYTF.

V usage is TRBV27 and J usage is TRBJ2-7; 9 positions match TRBD1. The length of the CDR3 is 16 residues. V dropped 2 bases and J dropped 2; count of bases not matched to a gene: 7. Looked up from germline, CDR1 is MNHEY and CDR2 is SMNVEV (reference sequence). CDR3 region: CASSLLRTGDPYEQYF. The CDR3 region has the DNA TGTGCCAGCAGTTTACTCAGGACAGGGGATCCCTACGAGCAGTACTTC.

This clonotype was detected only once. The chain links TRBV6-1 to TRBJ1-1; 9 nucleotides agree with TRBD1. The germline V gene encodes CDR1 MNHNS and CDR2 SASEGT. This CDR3 is built from 16 residues. The trim removed 6 bases at V and 0 bases at J, leaving 8 bases unmatched. DNA of the CDR3: TGTGCCAGCAGGCCGGGACAGGGTACGATGAACACTGAAGCTTTCTTT. Its translation is CASRPGQGTMNTEAFF.

For the CDR3, the DNA is TGTGCCAGCTCACCCGACAGCGGCAATCAGCCCCAGCATTTT. Amino acid sequence: CASSPDSGNQPQHF. The chain links TRBV18 to TRBJ1-5; perhaps TRBD1 as D (5 bases). Trimming took 3 bases from V and 2 from J, leaving 8 bases between them. The CDR3 consists of 14 residues. Germline V lookup: CDR1 KGHSH, CDR2 LQKENI.

The rearrangement links TRBV7-2 to TRBJ2-7; 13 bases agree with TRBD2. This CDR3 is built from 16 residues. Trimming cost V 5 bases and J 6 bases; bases outside gene matches: 10. Germline V gene sequence: CDR1 SGHTA, CDR2 FQGNSA. As DNA, the CDR3 is TGTGCCAGCAGCCTTAACGGGGGACTAGCGGGGTCCGAGCAGTACTTC. This sequence encodes CASSLNGGLAGSEQYF.

This CDR3 is CASSETGTPGHEQFF. The CDR3 nucleotides read TGTGCCAGCAGTGAAACCGGGACCCCTGGGCATGAGCAGTTCTTC. The rearrangement links TRBV6-1 to TRBJ2-1, with D perhaps given as TRBD1 or TRBD2 (5 bases each). Germline V gives CDR1 MNHNS, CDR2 SASEGT. CDR3 length: 15 residues. V lost 2 bases to trimming and J lost 8 bases, with 16 bases between them.

This clonotype appeared a few times. This rearrangement joins TRBV4-3 to TRBJ2-5; 7 nucleotides agree with TRBD2. V trimming: 0 bases; J trimming: 4 bases; junction bases outside the gene matches: 11. There are 17 residues in the CDR3. The germline V gene has CDR1 LGHNA and CDR2 YSLEER. The CDR3 loop reads CASSQDIGRAFLETQYF. The CDR3 bases are TGCGCCAGCAGCCAAGATATTGGGAGGGCCTTCCTAGAGACCCAGTACTTC.

The table lists this clonotype with many counts. The V gene is TRBV2, the J gene TRBJ2-2; D unresolved. The CDR3 is 13 residues long. The V end lost 4 bases, the J end lost 7 bases, and 10 bases lay between the germline ends. Germline V lookup: CDR1 SNHLY, CDR2 FYNNEI. For the CDR3, the DNA is TGTGCCAGCAGTGGGGGTTGGGACGGGGAGCTGTTTTTT. Amino acids: CASSGGWDGELFF. Full variable domain (remainder filled in from reference TRBV2 and TRBJ2-2): EPEVTQTPSHQVTQMGQEVILRCVPISNHLYFYWYRQILGQKVEFLVSFYNNEISEKSEIFDDQFSVERPDGSNFTLKIRSTKLEDSAMYFCASSGGWDGELFFGEGSRLTVL.

Remarks on this clonotype: A read error may be the cause here, since a much bigger clone is one base away. This chain uses TRBV20-1 with TRBJ2-3; D is perhaps TRBD1 (6 bases). The V and J ends lost 6 bases and 4 bases respectively, with 20 bases between them. CDR1 and CDR2 (germline): DFQATT, SNEGSKA (reference sequence). This CDR3 is built from 15 residues. The CDR3 nucleotides are TGCAGTGCAGTCCTTAGACAGGTACCTTCAGATACGCAGTATTTT. This translates into CSAVLRQVPSDTQYF.

The CDR3 bases are TGTGCCAGTAGTCCGGGACAGGGGGCGCCGGTCTATGGCTACACCTTC. Its protein is CASSPGQGAPVYGYTF. The rearrangement joins TRBV19 to TRBJ1-2; TRBD1 agrees at 12 bases. The CDR3 spans 16 residues. Germline CDR1 reads LNHDA; CDR2 reads SQIVND (reference sequence). Losses at the gene ends were 5 bases for V and 4 bases for J; bases not matched to a gene: 8. Variable domain in full (rest from reference TRBV19 and TRBJ1-2): DGGITQSPKYLFRKEGQNVTLSCEQNLNHDAMYWYRQDPGQGLRLIYYSQIVNDFQKGDIAEGYSVSREKKESFPLTVTSAQKNPTAFYLCASSPGQGAPVYGYTFGSGTRLTVV.

This clonotype was observed a handful of times. The CDR3 bases are TGCAGTGCTAGTTCCGGGAGGGCCTTAAATGAGCAGTTCTTC. Translating it yields CSASSGRALNEQFF. The chain uses TRBV20-1 and TRBJ2-1, with TRBD2 matching over 8 bases. This CDR3 contains 14 residues. Trimming removed 3 bases from V and 7 bases from J; junction bases left unmatched: 8. Germline CDR1 reads DFQATT; CDR2 reads SNEGSKA (reference sequence).